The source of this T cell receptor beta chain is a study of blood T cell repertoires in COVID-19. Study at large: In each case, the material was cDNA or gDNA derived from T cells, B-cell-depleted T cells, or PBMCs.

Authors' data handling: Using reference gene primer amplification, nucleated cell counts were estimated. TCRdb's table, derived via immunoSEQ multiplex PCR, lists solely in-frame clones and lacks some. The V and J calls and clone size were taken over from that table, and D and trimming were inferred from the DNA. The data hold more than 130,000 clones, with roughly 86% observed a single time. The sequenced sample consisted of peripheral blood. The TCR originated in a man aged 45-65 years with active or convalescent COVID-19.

The CDR3 nucleotides read TGTGCCAGTAGTTCGACAGGGGCTGAGCCCCAGCATTTT. This translates into CASSSTGAEPQHF. The chain uses TRBV19 and TRBJ1-5; 8 nucleotides line up with TRBD1. Germline V gene sequence: CDR1 LNHDA, CDR2 SQIVND (reference sequence). Losses at the gene ends were 5 bases for V and 8 bases for J; bases not matched to a gene: 5. The CDR3 has 13 amino acids.